This T cell receptor (beta chain) was recovered during a study of T cells after somatic rescue of genetic block. The CDR3 spans 12 residues. From germline, CDR1 is MNHNY and CDR2 SVGAGI (reference sequence). Trimming took 5 bases from V and 8 from J, leaving 12 bases between them. The method was immunoSEQ multiplex PCR; TCRdb's version includes in-frame clones alone and lacks a portion of them. The table has more than 9,500 clones, about 78% seen once. This receptor was identified in a boy aged 10-17 years. The specimen sequenced was peripheral blood mononuclear cells (PBMCs). The chain joins TRBV6-6 to TRBJ1-1; D ambiguous. CDR3 DNA: TGTGCCAGCAGTACGGACCCAAAGGAAGCTTTCTTT. As protein: CASSTDPKEAFF.